These 12 T cell receptor beta chains came from one sample sequenced in a study of identical twins. One entry per CDR3 protein, called by TCRdb with MiXCR from the 5' RACE reads. The sample has 650,000 to 750,000 distinct CDR3 sequences, over 20% seen once. The same sample was also used in a study of T cells expressing NK-cell markers.

Material for sequencing was PBMCs. These receptors originate from a woman aged 18-29 years in good health.

The V gene is TRBV25-1, the J gene TRBJ2-5; D may match TRBD1 or TRBD2 (6 bases each). Looked up from germline, CDR1 is MGHDK and CDR2 is SYGVNS. The V and J ends lost 4 bases and 2 bases respectively, with 14 bases between them. This CDR3 contains 15 residues. CDR3 residues: CASSVRGQRQETQYF. The CDR3 DNA is TGTGCCAGCAGTGTACGGGGGCAGCGGCAAGAGACCCAGTACTTC.

This chain joins TRBV7-9 and TRBJ2-1; possible D gene TRBD2, 6 bases. The CDR3 has 12 amino acids. Germline V gene lookup returns CDR1 SEHNR and CDR2 FQNEAQ (reference sequence). Trimming took off 5 bases at V and 10 bases at J, with 12 bases between the two ends. CDR3 in DNA: TGTGCCAGCAGCCTTAGCGGCCTGGAGCAGTTCTTC. Encoded protein: CASSLSGLEQFF.

This clonotype was seen repeatedly, ten times or more. The V and J genes are TRBV4-2 and TRBJ2-3; weak D call: TRBD1 (6 bases). CDR1 is LGHNA and CDR2 is YNFKEQ in the germline V gene. Trimming removed 4 bases at V and 5 bases at J, with 10 bases between. CDR3 length: 13 amino acids. The CDR3 coding sequence is TGTGCCAGCAGCCTTGACAGGTTAGATACGCAGTATTTT. This codes for CASSLDRLDTQYF.

The J gene is TRBJ2-5, the V gene TRBV5-1, with TRBD2 matching over 7 bases. Germline CDR1 reads SGHRS; CDR2 reads YFSETQ. The CDR3 contains 15 residues. Trimming removed 1 base from V and 3 bases from J; junction bases left unmatched: 6. The CDR3 region is CASSLLLAAKETQYF. The CDR3 DNA sequence: TGCGCCAGCAGCTTGTTGCTAGCGGCTAAAGAGACCCAGTACTTC. Full variable domain (outside the CDR3, taken from reference TRBV5-1 and TRBJ2-5): KAGVTQTPRYLIKTRGQQVTLSCSPISGHRSVSWYQQTPGQGLQFLFEYFSETQRNKGNFPGRFSGRQFSNSRSEMNVSTLELGDSALYLCASSLLLAAKETQYFGPGTRLLVL.

To note about this clonotype: Mismatch with germline at one junction end may stem from a read error. The gene calls are TRBV2 and TRBJ2-5, with 8 bases identical to TRBD1. CDR1 and CDR2 from the germline V gene are SNHLY and FYNNEI. CDR3 length: 19 amino acids. CDR3 DNA sequence: TGTGCCTGCAGTTTAACGGGCTGGGGCAGGACAGGGATCCAAGAGACCCAGTACTTC. This translates into CACSLTGWGRTGIQETQYF.

The chain uses TRBV29-1 and TRBJ1-1; D remains unclear. The CDR3 loop spans 14 amino acids. The V gene's germline CDR1 is SQVTM and CDR2 ANQGSEA. The ends were cut back, 3 bases at V and 6 bases at J, with 17 bases in the middle. CDR3 bases: TGCAGCGTTGAGGTGGGGAGGGTCGGCGCTGAAGCTTTCTTT. Its protein product is CSVEVGRVGAEAFF.

This sequence joins TRBV11-2 and TRBJ2-7, with no clear D. CDR1 is SGHAT and CDR2 is FQNNGV in the germline V gene. The CDR3 sequence is 15 residues long. V lost 2 bases and J lost 3, with 14 bases in between. The CDR3 region is CASSLSRSAVYEQYF. The DNA of the CDR3 is TGTGCCAGCAGCTTATCCCGGTCGGCGGTCTACGAGCAGTACTTC.

The chain employs TRBV6-5 and TRBJ2-5; 9 positions agree with TRBD1. Germline V gives CDR1 MNHEY, CDR2 SVGAGI. J gave up 3 bases and V 0 bases, and 8 bases lay outside the gene matches. The CDR3 sequence is 17 residues long. CDR3 DNA sequence: TGTGCCAGCAGTTACTCCAGACAGGGGGGGTCAGAAGAGACCCAGTACTTC. Translated, it gives CASSYSRQGGSEETQYF.

The genes are TRBV6-2 or TRBV6-3 and TRBJ1-1; 7 bases agree with TRBD1. Trimming took 7 bases from V and 0 from J; bases not matched to a gene: 14. CDR3 length: 17 amino acids. Germline V lookup: CDR1 MNHEY, CDR2 SVGEGT. The CDR3 DNA follows: TGTGCCAGCACCAGAGGACAGGCGACACTGATGAACACTGAAGCTTTCTTT. It yields the protein CASTRGQATLMNTEAFF.

The sample holds a few counts of this clonotype. This chain uses TRBV12-3 or TRBV12-4 with TRBJ2-1; possible D gene TRBD1, 5 bases. The CDR3 is 11 amino acids. CDR3 DNA sequence: TGTGTCAAGGGGCGGTACAATGAGCAGTTCTTC. Protein: CVKGRYNEQFF.

This clonotype was observed a handful of times. The rearrangement uses TRBV29-1 and TRBJ2-5; D is perhaps TRBD1 (6 bases). Between the trimmed V and J ends, which lost 2 bases and 0 bases, there was a span of 13 bases. The CDR3 has 15 residues. Germline lookup yields CDR1 SQVTM and CDR2 ANQGSEA. CDR3 protein: CSVEIGTPYQETQYF. Here the CDR3 DNA reads TGCAGCGTTGAAATCGGGACACCGTACCAAGAGACCCAGTACTTC.

This clonotype came up a few times. The chain combines TRBV3-1 with TRBJ1-5; D is undetermined. V lost 1 base and J 6 bases, leaving 10 bases between the germline ends. Germline V gene sequence: CDR1 LGHDT, CDR2 YNNKEL (reference sequence). This CDR3 is built from 14 residues. DNA of the CDR3: TGTGCCAGCAGCCAAGCCTACATCGGTCAGCCCCAGCATTTT. This translates into CASSQAYIGQPQHF.